This record covers a single T cell receptor (beta chain). This sample is part of a study of blood T cell repertoires in COVID-19. Study-level background: PBMCs, B-cell-depleted T cells, or T cells were the source of the cDNA or gDNA that made up the material.

Generated by immunoSEQ multiplex PCR, the TCRdb table keeps only in-frame clones and is missing some. The data hold about 400,000 clones, with approximately 89% observed a single time. Specimen: PBMCs or T cells enriched from blood (not recorded which). This sequence was found in a young woman who had recovered from COVID-19.

The CDR3 DNA sequence: TGCGCCAGCAGCCACCGGACAGGGGTTGGAAACACCATATATTTT. Amino acid sequence: CASSHRTGVGNTIYF. V gene TRBV4-3 combines with J gene TRBJ1-3, with TRBD1 matching over 9 bases. The junction had 3 bases not matched to a gene; V was cut back by 3 bases and J by 3 bases. CDR1 is LGHNA, CDR2 YSLEER, per germline. The CDR3 sequence is 15 residues long.